The 25 T cell receptor beta chains below were found in one sample sequenced in a study of technical replicates of blood from several donors. The repertoire was sequenced with immunoSEQ multiplex PCR; TCRdb's copy has only in-frame clones and lacks some. The sample consists of more than 65,000 clones, about 91% of them appearing once. Sequenced: T cells isolated from PBMCs. Source of these receptors: a human donor in good health.

CDR3 in amino acids: CASSLSLTGELFF. In DNA form, the CDR3 reads TGCGCCAGCAGCTTGTCCTTAACCGGGGAGCTGTTTTTT. V is TRBV5-1 and J is TRBJ2-2; D unresolved. Trimming shortened V by 1 base and J by 5 bases, and 6 bases separated the two germline ends. Germline V CDR1 and CDR2: SGHRS, YFSETQ. This CDR3 region has 13 residues.

V and J are TRBV25-1 and TRBJ1-5, with 10 bases that match TRBD1. Germline values: CDR1 MGHDK, CDR2 SYGVNS. J lost 6 bases, V lost 1 base, and 6 bases had no gene match. This CDR3 comprises 16 residues. This CDR3 is CASSELGGDRGQPQHF. As DNA, the CDR3 is TGTGCCAGCAGTGAATTAGGGGGGGACAGGGGTCAGCCCCAGCATTTT.

The chain joins TRBV6-5 to TRBJ2-1; 7 bases align to TRBD2. This CDR3 is built from 13 residues. The germline CDR1 and CDR2 sequences are MNHEY and SVGAGI. The J segment lost 8 bases and the V segment lost 5 bases, leaving 6 bases of the junction unmatched. CDR3 region: CASSRSGNYEQFF. Written as DNA, the CDR3 is TGTGCCAGCAGTCGCAGCGGGAACTATGAGCAGTTCTTC.

V usage is TRBV4-1 and J usage is TRBJ1-1; D is possibly TRBD1 (5 bases). The CDR3 extends over 19 amino acids. Trimming removed 0 bases at V and 5 bases at J, with 25 bases between. Germline CDR1 and CDR2: MGHRA and YSYEKL. The CDR3 DNA follows: TGCGCCAGCAGCCAAGAATTTGGGGCAGGCTTAGAGAGTAGGACTGAAGCTTTCTTT. Translation: CASSQEFGAGLESRTEAFF.

The genes are TRBV7-6 and TRBJ2-3; D gene ambiguous. The CDR3 totals 11 residues. V lost 3 bases, J lost 6 bases, and 4 bases lay in between. Germline lookup yields CDR1 SGHVS and CDR2 FNYEAQ. Here the CDR3 DNA reads TGTGCCAGCAGCTTCGAGGATACGCAGTATTTT. Translating it yields CASSFEDTQYF.

The chain uses TRBV9 and TRBJ2-7; the D gene is possibly TRBD1 (5 bases). Germline V CDR1 and CDR2: SGDLS, YYNGEE. Trimming pared 0 bases from V and 3 bases from J, leaving 13 bases between. The CDR3 length is 15 residues. The CDR3 reads CASSVGQGPLYEQYF. Here the CDR3 DNA reads TGTGCCAGCAGCGTAGGGCAGGGTCCCCTCTACGAGCAGTACTTC.

The gene calls are TRBV6-5 and TRBJ1-3; 7 positions agree with TRBD1. Germline loops: CDR1 MNHEY, CDR2 SVGAGI. The CDR3 has 15 residues. The J segment lost 2 bases and the V segment lost 4 bases, leaving 5 bases of the junction unmatched. The CDR3 DNA reads TGTGCCAGCAGTTCCTCAGACAGGGCTGGAAACACCATATATTTT. Translating gives CASSSSDRAGNTIYF.

CDR3 loop: CASSEGLGSNEQFF. The CDR3 DNA reads TGTGCCAGCAGCGAGGGACTAGGTAGCAATGAGCAGTTCTTC. The V gene is TRBV7-6, the J gene TRBJ2-1, with 8 positions matching TRBD2. Germline trimming cut 5 bases from V and 6 bases from J; bases unmatched to any gene: 6. The CDR3 extends over 14 amino acids. Germline CDR1 reads SGHVS; CDR2 reads FNYEAQ.

This clone was recorded only once. CDR3 amino acids: CASSKYTDEQFF. The DNA of the CDR3 is TGTGCCAGCAGTAAATATACGGATGAGCAGTTCTTC. The J gene is TRBJ2-1, the V gene TRBV28; D uncertain. V lost 5 bases, J lost 8 bases, and 10 bases lay in between. The germline gives CDR1 MDHEN, CDR2 SYDVKM. The CDR3 contains 12 residues. The full variable domain, in which reference TRBV28 and TRBJ2-1 provide the parts outside the CDR3, is DVKVTQSSRYLVKRTGEKVFLECVQDMDHENMFWYRQDPGLGLRLIYFSYDVKMKEKGDIPEGYSVSREKKERFSLILESASTNQTSMYLCASSKYTDEQFFGPGTRLTVL.

The rearrangement joins TRBV6-5 to TRBJ2-1; 10 bases fit TRBD2. Germline assignment: CDR1 MNHEY and CDR2 SVGAGI. The trim removed 7 bases at V and 2 bases at J, leaving 5 bases unmatched. The CDR3 is 15 residues long. The CDR3 sequence: CASKTSGNTYNEQFF. In nucleotides, the CDR3 is TGTGCCAGCAAAACTAGCGGGAATACCTACAATGAGCAGTTCTTC.

This clone was detected once. This chain links TRBV6-5 with TRBJ1-3, with TRBD1 as a possible D gene (6 bases). The CDR3 length is 13 residues. Per the germline V gene, CDR1 is MNHEY and CDR2 is SVGAGI. V gave up 5 bases and J gave up 1 base, with 6 bases separating them. In nucleotides, the CDR3 is TGTGCCAGCAGTACAGGGTCTGGAAACACCATATATTTT. This sequence encodes CASSTGSGNTIYF.

This chain joins TRBV7-2 and TRBJ2-5; TRBD1 might be the D (6 bases). The CDR3 sequence is 15 residues long. Trimming left V 6 bases short and J 0 bases short, with 14 bases between. Germline V CDR1 and CDR2: SGHTA, FQGNSA. The CDR3 loop reads CASRFRGGYQETQYF. The CDR3 nucleotides read TGTGCCAGCAGATTCAGGGGCGGGTACCAAGAGACCCAGTACTTC.

J is TRBJ1-2 and V is TRBV30; possibly TRBD1 for D (5 bases). CDR3 length: 16 residues. The germline V gene has CDR1 GTSNPN and CDR2 SVGIG (reference sequence). Trimming took 0 bases from V and 4 from J, leaving 18 bases between them. CDR3 sequence (DNA): TGTGCCTGGAGTGTAGCAGGGAATTTTGGCCTCTATGGCTACACCTTC. It translates to CAWSVAGNFGLYGYTF.

The gene calls are TRBV6-5 and TRBJ2-7; possible D gene TRBD1, 5 bases. The CDR3 is 15 residues long. V was shortened by 4 bases and J by 0 bases, with 13 bases between the two germline ends. CDR1 MNHEY and CDR2 SVGAGI come from the germline V gene. The DNA of the CDR3 is TGTGCCAGCAGTTGGGGCGCCTTAGCCTCCTACGAGCAGTACTTC. Amino acid sequence: CASSWGALASYEQYF.

The chain has TRBV9 and TRBJ2-5, with D perhaps matching TRBD1 (6 bases). The CDR3 consists of 15 residues. V lost 3 bases, J lost 2 bases, and 14 bases lay in between. The germline CDR1 and CDR2 sequences are SGDLS and YYNGEE. The DNA for the CDR3 is TGTGCCAGCAGCGCCTCACCCGACAGGCAAGAGACCCAGTACTTC. Its translation is CASSASPDRQETQYF. The full variable domain, in which reference TRBV9 and TRBJ2-5 provide the parts outside the CDR3, is DSGVTQTPKHLITATGQRVTLRCSPRSGDLSVYWYQQSLDQGLQFLIQYYNGEERAKGNILERFSAQQFPDLHSELNLSSLELGDSALYFCASSASPDRQETQYFGPGTRLLVL.

The rearrangement links TRBV7-8 to TRBJ1-1, with 12 positions matching TRBD1. The V segment lost 5 bases and the J segment 6 bases; nucleotides outside the gene matches: 10. The CDR3 length is 16 residues. In germline, CDR1 is SGHVS, CDR2 FQNEAQ. This CDR3 reads CASSDRDRGRIAEAFF. The CDR3 region has the DNA TGTGCCAGCAGCGACCGGGACAGGGGGCGCATAGCTGAAGCTTTCTTT.

The chain combines TRBV4-1 with TRBJ1-4, with 7 bases matching TRBD1. J gave up 8 bases and V 0 bases, and 9 bases lay outside the gene matches. CDR1 is MGHRA and CDR2 is YSYEKL in the germline V gene. The CDR3 extends over 16 amino acids. The CDR3 sequence: CASSQDRGTDDEKLFF. In nucleotides, the CDR3 is TGCGCCAGCAGCCAAGATCGGGGGACAGACGACGAAAAACTGTTTTTT.

The chain recombines TRBV28 with TRBJ2-3, with 9 bases matching TRBD1. The V gene's germline CDR1 is MDHEN and CDR2 SYDVKM. V lost 5 bases and J lost 2; bases outside the gene matches: 5. This CDR3 has 15 residues. In DNA, the CDR3 is TGTGCCAGCAGTGCCGGGACAGGGCTCACAGATACGCAGTATTTT. It encodes CASSAGTGLTDTQYF.

This clone was recorded only once. V usage is TRBV2 and J usage is TRBJ2-2; TRBD2 might be the D (6 bases). Between the trimmed V and J ends, which lost 9 bases and 7 bases, there was a span of 9 bases. The CDR3 has 11 amino acids. The germline V gene has CDR1 SNHLY and CDR2 FYNNEI. The CDR3 sequence is CARLTSGELFF. The CDR3 DNA reads as TGTGCCAGATTGACTAGCGGGGAGCTGTTTTTT.

The chain links TRBV7-9 to TRBJ2-1, with 10 bases matching TRBD2. Germline V gene sequence: CDR1 SEHNR, CDR2 FQNEAQ (reference sequence). The CDR3 is 14 amino acids. V gave up 4 bases and J gave up 8 bases; unmatched junction bases: 5. The CDR3 bases are TGTGCCAGCAGCTCCCTAGCGGGAGTGTATGAGCAGTTCTTC. The encoded protein is CASSSLAGVYEQFF.

J is TRBJ2-7 and V is TRBV27; the match to TRBD1 covers 8 bases. The V and J ends lost 5 bases and 4 bases, in that order; junction bases with no gene match: 7. This CDR3 has 14 residues. Looked up from germline, CDR1 is MNHEY and CDR2 is SMNVEV (reference sequence). CDR3 DNA sequence: TGTGCCAGCAGTCCGGGACAGGTCTATTACGAGCAGTACTTC. Translated: CASSPGQVYYEQYF.

This chain connects TRBV11-1 to TRBJ1-1; 7 nucleotides align to TRBD1. V dropped 2 bases and J dropped 4; count of bases not matched to a gene: 7. The CDR3 loop spans 15 amino acids. Germline CDR1 SGHAT, CDR2 FQDESV (reference sequence). CDR3 region: CASSLLTGVLTEAFF. CDR3 DNA: TGTGCCAGCAGCTTACTAACAGGGGTTCTCACTGAAGCTTTCTTT.

The V gene is TRBV4-1, the J gene TRBJ2-7; TRBD2 aligns across 9 bases. The germline gives CDR1 MGHRA, CDR2 YSYEKL. Germline trimming cut 2 bases from V and 3 bases from J; bases unmatched to any gene: 5. This CDR3 contains 15 residues. As DNA, the CDR3 is TGCGCCAGCAGCCAATTTCTAGCGGGAATCTACGAGCAGTACTTC. Protein product: CASSQFLAGIYEQYF.

The genes are TRBV6-6 and TRBJ1-2; the match to TRBD1 covers 7 bases. Germline CDR1 is MNHNY and CDR2 is SVGAGI (reference sequence). V dropped 2 bases and J dropped 1; count of bases not matched to a gene: 1. The CDR3 is 14 amino acids. This CDR3 reads CASSYGQVNYGYTF. The CDR3 DNA reads TGTGCCAGCAGTTACGGACAGGTTAACTATGGCTACACCTTC.

The chain combines TRBV11-3 with TRBJ2-2, with TRBD1 identical over 10 bases. The CDR3 loop spans 15 amino acids. Germline-derived CDR1 and CDR2 are SGHNT and YENEEA. The ends lost 1 base at V and 4 bases at J; junction bases unmatched: 0. The DNA of the CDR3 is TGTGCCAGCAGCTTAGGGACAGGGGGCACCGGGGAGCTGTTTTTT. Translation gives CASSLGTGGTGELFF.